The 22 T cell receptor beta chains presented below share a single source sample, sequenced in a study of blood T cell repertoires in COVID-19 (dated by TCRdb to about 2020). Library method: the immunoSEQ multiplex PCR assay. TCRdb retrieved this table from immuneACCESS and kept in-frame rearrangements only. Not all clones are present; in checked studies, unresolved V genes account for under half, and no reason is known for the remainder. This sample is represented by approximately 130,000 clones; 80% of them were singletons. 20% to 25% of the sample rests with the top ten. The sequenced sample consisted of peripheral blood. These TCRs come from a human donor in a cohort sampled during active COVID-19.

The DNA of the CDR3 is TGTGCCTGGAGTGGAGGGGCCGGGGGGTATGAGCAGTTCTTC. Protein: CAWSGGAGGYEQFF. This rearrangement joins TRBV30 to TRBJ2-1; 7 bases line up with TRBD2. This CDR3 is built from 14 residues. Per germline, CDR1 GTSNPN and CDR2 SVGIG (reference sequence). The V and J ends lost 1 base and 8 bases, in that order; junction bases with no gene match: 8.

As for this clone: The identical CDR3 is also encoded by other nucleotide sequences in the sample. The CDR3 protein is CASSPRAGSSYEQYF. CDR3 DNA: TGTGCCAGCAGCCCCCGGGCGGGGTCCTCCTACGAGCAGTACTTC. The rearrangement links TRBV9 to TRBJ2-7, with a possible D match to TRBD2 (6 bases). Germline loops: CDR1 SGDLS, CDR2 YYNGEE. The CDR3 is 15 residues long. Trimming took 4 bases from V and 0 from J, leaving 14 bases between them.

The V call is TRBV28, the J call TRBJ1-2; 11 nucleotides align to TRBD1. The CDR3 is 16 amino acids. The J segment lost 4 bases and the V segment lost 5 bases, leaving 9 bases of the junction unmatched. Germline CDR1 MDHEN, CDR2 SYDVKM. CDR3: CASSPRGTGGAYGYTF. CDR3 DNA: TGTGCCAGCAGTCCGAGGGGGACAGGGGGAGCCTATGGCTACACCTTC.

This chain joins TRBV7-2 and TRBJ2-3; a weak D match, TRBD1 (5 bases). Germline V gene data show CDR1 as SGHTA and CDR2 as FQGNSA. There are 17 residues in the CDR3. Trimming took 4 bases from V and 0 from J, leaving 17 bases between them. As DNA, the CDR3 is TGTGCCAGCAGCTACACGATCAGGGTTGGGAGCACAGATACGCAGTATTTT. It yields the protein CASSYTIRVGSTDTQYF. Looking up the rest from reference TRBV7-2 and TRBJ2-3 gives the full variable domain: GAGVSQSPSNKVTEKGKDVELRCDPISGHTALYWYRQSLGQGLEFLIYFQGNSAPDKSGLPSDRFSAERTGGSVSTLTIQRTQQEDSAVYLCASSYTIRVGSTDTQYFGPGTRLTVL.

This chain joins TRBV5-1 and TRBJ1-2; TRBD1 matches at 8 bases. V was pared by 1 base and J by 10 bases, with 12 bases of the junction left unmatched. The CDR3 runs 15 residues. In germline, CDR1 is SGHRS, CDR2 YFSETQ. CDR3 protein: CASSLMDGTGGNYTF. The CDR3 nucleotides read TGCGCCAGCAGCTTGATGGACGGGACAGGAGGAAACTACACCTTC.

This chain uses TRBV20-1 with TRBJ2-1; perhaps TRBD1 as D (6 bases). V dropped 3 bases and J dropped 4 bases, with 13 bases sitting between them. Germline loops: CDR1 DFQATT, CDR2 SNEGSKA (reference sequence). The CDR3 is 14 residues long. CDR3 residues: CSASNPDRYNEQFF. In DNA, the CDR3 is TGCAGTGCTAGTAACCCGGACAGATACAATGAGCAGTTCTTC.

The CDR3 protein is CASSQANSYNEQFF. CDR3 nucleotides: TGTGCCAGCAGCCAAGCGAACAGCTACAATGAGCAGTTCTTC. The chain recombines TRBV3-1 (or the pseudogene TRBV3-2) with TRBJ2-1; D unclear. This CDR3 has 14 amino acids. The germline CDR1 and CDR2 sequences are LGHDT and YNNKEL (reference sequence). With 1 base removed from V and 3 bases from J, the gap between germline ends came to 7 bases.

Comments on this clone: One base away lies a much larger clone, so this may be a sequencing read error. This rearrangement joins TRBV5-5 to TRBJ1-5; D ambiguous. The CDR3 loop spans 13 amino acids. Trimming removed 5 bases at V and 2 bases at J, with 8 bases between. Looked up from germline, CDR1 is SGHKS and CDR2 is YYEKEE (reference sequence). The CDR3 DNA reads TGTGCCAGCAGTTCTCAGGGCAATCAGCCCCAGCATTTT. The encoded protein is CASSSQGNQPQHF.

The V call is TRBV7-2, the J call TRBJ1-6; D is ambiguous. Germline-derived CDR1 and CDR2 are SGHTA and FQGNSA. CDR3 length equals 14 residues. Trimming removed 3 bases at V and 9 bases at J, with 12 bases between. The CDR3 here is CASSFGLWGSPLHF. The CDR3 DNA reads TGTGCCAGCAGCTTCGGACTCTGGGGTTCACCCCTCCACTTT. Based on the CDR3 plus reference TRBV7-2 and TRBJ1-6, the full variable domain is GAGVSQSPSNKVTEKGKDVELRCDPISGHTALYWYRQSLGQGLEFLIYFQGNSAPDKSGLPSDRFSAERTGGSVSTLTIQRTQQEDSAVYLCASSFGLWGSPLHFGNGTRLTVT.

The DNA of the CDR3 is TGTGCCAGCAGCCCGGACAGGGTTGTAGAGGGAGGGCAGTACTTC. Its translation: CASSPDRVVEGGQYF. This sequence joins TRBV2 and TRBJ2-7, with 8 bases identical to TRBD1. V trimming: 6 bases; J trimming: 9 bases; junction bases outside the gene matches: 16. Germline V lookup: CDR1 SNHLY, CDR2 FYNNEI. There are 15 residues in the CDR3.

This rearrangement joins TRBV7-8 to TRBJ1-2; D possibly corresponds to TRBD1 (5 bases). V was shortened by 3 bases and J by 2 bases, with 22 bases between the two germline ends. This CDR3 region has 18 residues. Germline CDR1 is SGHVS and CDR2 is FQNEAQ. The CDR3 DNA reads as TGTGCCAGCAGCTTGGGGCCGGCGGGGCCTTCAGGGAACTATGGCTACACCTTC. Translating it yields CASSLGPAGPSGNYGYTF.

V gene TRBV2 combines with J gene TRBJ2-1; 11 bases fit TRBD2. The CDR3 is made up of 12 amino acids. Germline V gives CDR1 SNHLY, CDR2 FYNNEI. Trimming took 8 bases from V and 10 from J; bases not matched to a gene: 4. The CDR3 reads CASGTSGPEQFF. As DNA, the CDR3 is TGTGCCAGCGGGACTAGCGGTCCCGAGCAGTTCTTC.

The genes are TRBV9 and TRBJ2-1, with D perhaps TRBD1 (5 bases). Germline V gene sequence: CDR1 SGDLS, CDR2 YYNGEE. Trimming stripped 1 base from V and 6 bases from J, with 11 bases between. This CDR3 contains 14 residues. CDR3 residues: CASSVLGVSNEQFF. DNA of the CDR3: TGTGCCAGCAGCGTACTAGGGGTTAGCAATGAGCAGTTCTTC.

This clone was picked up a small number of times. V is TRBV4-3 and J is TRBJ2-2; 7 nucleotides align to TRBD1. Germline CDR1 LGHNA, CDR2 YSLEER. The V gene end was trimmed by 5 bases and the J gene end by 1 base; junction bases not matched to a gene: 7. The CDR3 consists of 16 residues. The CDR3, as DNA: TGCGCCAGCAGCTCAGACGGGACAGTGAACACCGGGGAGCTGTTTTTT. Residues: CASSSDGTVNTGELFF.

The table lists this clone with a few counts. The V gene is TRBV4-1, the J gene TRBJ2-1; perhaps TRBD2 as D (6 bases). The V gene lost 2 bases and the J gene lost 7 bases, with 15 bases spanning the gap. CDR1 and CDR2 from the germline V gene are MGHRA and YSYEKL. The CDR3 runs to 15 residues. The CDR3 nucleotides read TGCGCCAGCAGCCAACCGACTAGTCGAAGGAATGAGCAGTTCTTC. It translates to CASSQPTSRRNEQFF.

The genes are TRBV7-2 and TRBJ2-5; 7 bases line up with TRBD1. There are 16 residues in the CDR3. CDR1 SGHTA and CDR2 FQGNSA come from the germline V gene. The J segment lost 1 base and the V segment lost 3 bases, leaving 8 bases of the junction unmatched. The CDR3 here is CASSLTGRRGQETQYF. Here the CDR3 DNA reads TGTGCCAGCAGCTTGACAGGGAGACGGGGCCAAGAGACCCAGTACTTC.

CDR3 in DNA: TGTGCCAGCAGCTTAAACGGGGGGCCTGACACCGGGGAGCTGTTTTTT. Translating it yields CASSLNGGPDTGELFF. The chain employs TRBV7-3 and TRBJ2-2; perhaps TRBD2 as D (7 bases). V lost 1 base to trimming and J lost 3 bases, with 12 bases between them. Germline V CDR1 and CDR2: SGHTA, FQGTGA. CDR3 size: 16 residues.

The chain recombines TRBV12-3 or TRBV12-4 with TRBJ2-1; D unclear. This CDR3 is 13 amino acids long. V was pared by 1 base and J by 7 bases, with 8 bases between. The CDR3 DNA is TGTGCCAGCAGTTTAGGTGGAGCGAATGAGCAGTTCTTC. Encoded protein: CASSLGGANEQFF.

In DNA, the CDR3 is TGCGCCAGCAGCTCGACTGCGGGGAGCACAGATACGCAGTATTTT. This gives the protein CASSSTAGSTDTQYF. The chain joins TRBV5-1 to TRBJ2-3; tentatively, D is TRBD2 (6 bases). V was pared by 3 bases and J by 0 bases, with 11 bases between. The CDR3 contains 15 residues. Looked up from germline, CDR1 is SGHRS and CDR2 is YFSETQ.

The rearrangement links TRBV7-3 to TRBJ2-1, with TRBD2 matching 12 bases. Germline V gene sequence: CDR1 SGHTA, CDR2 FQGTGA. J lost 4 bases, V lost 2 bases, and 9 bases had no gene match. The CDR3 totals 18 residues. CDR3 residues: CASSLLPSSGGVYNEQFF. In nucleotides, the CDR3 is TGTGCCAGCAGCTTACTGCCGTCTAGCGGGGGGGTGTACAATGAGCAGTTCTTC. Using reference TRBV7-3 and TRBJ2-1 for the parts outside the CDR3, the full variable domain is GAGVSQTPSNKVTEKGKYVELRCDPISGHTALYWYRQSLGQGPEFLIYFQGTGAADDSGLPNDRFFAVRPEGSVSTLKIQRTERGDSAVYLCASSLLPSSGGVYNEQFFGPGTRLTVL.

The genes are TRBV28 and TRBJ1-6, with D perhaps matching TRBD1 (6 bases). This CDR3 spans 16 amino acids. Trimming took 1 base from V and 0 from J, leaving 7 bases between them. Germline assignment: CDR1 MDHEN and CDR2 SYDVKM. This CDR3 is CASSLSGASYNSPLHF. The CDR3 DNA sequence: TGTGCCAGCAGTTTATCAGGGGCCTCCTATAATTCACCCCTCCACTTT.

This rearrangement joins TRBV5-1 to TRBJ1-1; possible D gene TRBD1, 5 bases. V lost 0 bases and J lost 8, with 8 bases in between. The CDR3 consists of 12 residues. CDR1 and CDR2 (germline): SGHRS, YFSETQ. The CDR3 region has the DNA TGCGCCAGCAGCTTGGACGCAGGGGAAGCTTTCTTT. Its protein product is CASSLDAGEAFF.